The 18 T cell receptor beta chains listed next were all sequenced from one sample in a study of shared clonotypes between healthy human individuals. Some clones are missing from TCRdb's copy, which holds only in-frame ones; the method was immunoSEQ multiplex PCR. The table records about 1,500,000 clones, roughly 96% of them present only once. The material sequenced was naive CD4+ T cells sorted from blood. Subset indicated: CD45RA+ positively selected. The receptors here all came from a man under 40 in good health.

The rearrangement uses TRBV7-8 and TRBJ2-1; D is perhaps TRBD2 (7 bases). V dropped 8 bases and J dropped 4 bases, with 18 bases sitting between them. CDR3 size: 15 residues. Germline assignment: CDR1 SGHVS and CDR2 FQNEAQ. The CDR3 sequence is CASYLGAGAYNEQFF. The CDR3 bases are TGTGCCAGCTACCTGGGGGCGGGAGCGTACAATGAGCAGTTCTTC.

Points on this clone: This specimen includes other DNA sequences encoding the same CDR3. The chain recombines TRBV7-8 with TRBJ2-5; 8 bases are shared with TRBD2. Per germline, CDR1 SGHVS and CDR2 FQNEAQ. This CDR3 contains 14 residues. V dropped 9 bases and J dropped 7; count of bases not matched to a gene: 13. The CDR3 DNA is TGTGCCAGTGCACTAGCGGACTTTAGGGGGACCCAGTACTTC. Protein sequence: CASALADFRGTQYF.

The chain recombines TRBV10-3 with TRBJ2-5; 10 bases map to TRBD2. The CDR3 covers 17 residues. Germline V CDR1 and CDR2: ENHRY, SYGVKD. Trimming cost V 3 bases and J 5 bases; bases outside gene matches: 12. CDR3 nucleotide sequence: TGTGCCATCAGTGACCAACTAGCGGGACTAGCCGAGGAGACCCAGTACTTC. It is translated as CAISDQLAGLAEETQYF.

The DNA of the CDR3 is TGTGCCAGCAGCTTCACCCTCGTCGACAGAAAAGAGACCCAGTACTTC. Its translation: CASSFTLVDRKETQYF. The chain combines TRBV11-2 with TRBJ2-5, with a possible D match to TRBD1 (5 bases). The ends were cut back, 3 bases at V and 3 bases at J, with 17 bases in the middle. The CDR3 is 16 amino acids. Looked up from germline, CDR1 is SGHAT and CDR2 is FQNNGV.

This chain joins TRBV6-6 and TRBJ2-7, with 7 bases matching TRBD2. Germline CDR1 MNHNY, CDR2 SVGAGI (reference sequence). The CDR3 has 12 residues. The trim removed 8 bases at V and 5 bases at J, leaving 6 bases unmatched. DNA for the CDR3: TGTGCCAGCGGGAGGGTTGACCACGAGCAGTACTTC. Protein product: CASGRVDHEQYF.

Remarks on this clone: Other DNA sequences in this sample translate to the same CDR3. Here the CDR3 DNA reads TGTGCCAGCAGTGAATATAGCGGGAGCTACGAGCAGTACTTC. Its translation is CASSEYSGSYEQYF. The chain uses TRBV2 and TRBJ2-7; 9 nucleotides align to TRBD2. The CDR3 totals 14 residues. V trimming: 2 bases; J trimming: 3 bases; junction bases outside the gene matches: 2. CDR1 is SNHLY and CDR2 is FYNNEI in the germline V gene. The full variable domain, completed using reference TRBV2 and TRBJ2-7, is EPEVTQTPSHQVTQMGQEVILRCVPISNHLYFYWYRQILGQKVEFLVSFYNNEISEKSEIFDDQFSVERPDGSNFTLKIRSTKLEDSAMYFCASSEYSGSYEQYFGPGTRLTVT.

This chain connects TRBV5-1 to TRBJ2-7; a weak D match, TRBD2 (6 bases). The ends were cut back, 5 bases at V and 6 bases at J, with 18 bases in the middle. The germline CDR1 and CDR2 sequences are SGHRS and YFSETQ. The CDR3 length is 14 residues. This chain's CDR3 is CASSNGTRFLEQYF. CDR3 nucleotide sequence: TGCGCCAGCAGTAACGGGACTCGCTTCCTCGAGCAGTACTTC.

This clone has just a few counts. The chain couples TRBV4-1 to TRBJ2-5; D not certain. Trimming cost V 0 bases and J 5 bases, with 7 bases left between them. Per germline, CDR1 MGHRA and CDR2 YSYEKL. The CDR3 has 13 residues. CDR3 region: CASSQDARETQYF. DNA for the CDR3: TGCGCCAGCAGCCAAGATGCTCGGGAGACCCAGTACTTC.

V and J are TRBV7-9 and TRBJ2-2, with D perhaps TRBD2 (6 bases). This CDR3 contains 16 residues. CDR1 is SEHNR and CDR2 is FQNEAQ in the germline V gene (reference sequence). V lost 5 bases and J 4 bases, leaving 17 bases between the germline ends. Here the CDR3 reads CASSRFRGSSTGELFF. In DNA form, the CDR3 reads TGTGCCAGCAGCCGTTTCCGGGGGTCGTCCACCGGGGAGCTGTTTTTT.

A note on this clone: Other DNA sequences in the sample encode the same CDR3. This rearrangement joins TRBV28 to TRBJ2-7; D is unresolved. The CDR3 consists of 11 residues. V lost 5 bases and J 9 bases, leaving 11 bases between the germline ends. CDR1 MDHEN and CDR2 SYDVKM come from the germline V gene. CDR3 loop: CASSPRGGQYF. CDR3 DNA sequence: TGTGCCAGCAGTCCCCGTGGTGGGCAGTACTTC.

This chain connects TRBV28 to TRBJ2-7, with 9 positions matching TRBD1. Germline trimming cut 6 bases from V and 0 bases from J; bases unmatched to any gene: 9. Germline V CDR1 and CDR2: MDHEN, SYDVKM. The CDR3 totals 16 residues. The CDR3, as DNA: TGTGCCAGCAGGCCCACCGGGACAGGGAGCTCCTACGAGCAGTACTTC. Its translation is CASRPTGTGSSYEQYF.

Notes on this clone: This specimen includes other DNA sequences encoding the same CDR3. The chain combines TRBV9 with TRBJ2-1, with TRBD2 as a possible D gene (6 bases). This CDR3 comprises 16 residues. CDR1 and CDR2 (germline): SGDLS, YYNGEE. V was cut by 0 bases and J by 0 bases, with 10 bases left in between. The CDR3 DNA reads as TGTGCCAGCAGCGTAGGGGGACTTAGCTCCTACAATGAGCAGTTCTTC. Residues: CASSVGGLSSYNEQFF.

The chain carries TRBV18 and TRBJ2-7; 8 bases are a match to TRBD2. The length of the CDR3 is 14 residues. In germline, CDR1 is KGHSH, CDR2 LQKENI. V was clipped by 3 bases and J by 9 bases; unmatched bases: 10. Here the CDR3 reads CASSPDSGAPGQYF. CDR3 nucleotide sequence: TGTGCCAGCTCACCCGATAGCGGGGCACCCGGGCAGTACTTC. The full variable domain, completed using reference TRBV18 and TRBJ2-7, is NAGVMQNPRHLVRRRGQEARLRCSPMKGHSHVYWYRQLPEEGLKFMVYLQKENIIDESGMPKERFSAEFPKEGPSILRIQQVVRGDSAAYFCASSPDSGAPGQYFGPGTRLTVT.

The J gene is TRBJ1-2, the V gene TRBV18; 10 positions match TRBD1. This CDR3 is built from 15 residues. The germline CDR1 and CDR2 sequences are KGHSH and LQKENI. V was clipped by 3 bases and J by 1 base; unmatched bases: 2. CDR3 sequence reads: CASSPGTGVNYGYTF. CDR3 DNA: TGTGCCAGCTCACCCGGGACAGGGGTTAACTATGGCTACACCTTC.

This chain connects TRBV9 to TRBJ2-2; D remains unclear. Germline V gene data show CDR1 as SGDLS and CDR2 as YYNGEE. V was pared by 0 bases and J by 3 bases, with 6 bases between. The CDR3 covers 14 residues. The CDR3 DNA reads as TGTGCCAGCAGCGTAGACCCATACACCGGGGAGCTGTTTTTT. Translated, it gives CASSVDPYTGELFF.

The chain combines TRBV9 with TRBJ2-1, with 13 bases identical to TRBD2. The junction had 10 bases not matched to a gene; V was cut back by 0 bases and J by 4 bases. Germline V gene data show CDR1 as SGDLS and CDR2 as YYNGEE. This CDR3 spans 19 amino acids. The CDR3 region is CASSVAPTSGRSAYNEQFF. DNA of the CDR3: TGTGCCAGCAGCGTAGCCCCGACTAGCGGGAGGTCGGCGTACAATGAGCAGTTCTTC.

V and J are TRBV27 and TRBJ1-1; D remains unclear. Per the germline V gene, CDR1 is MNHEY and CDR2 is SMNVEV (reference sequence). V was trimmed by 5 bases and J by 0 bases, leaving 13 bases between them. This CDR3 has 15 residues. The CDR3 spells CASSQRRPMNTEAFF. The DNA for the CDR3 is TGTGCCAGCAGTCAACGCAGACCGATGAACACTGAAGCTTTCTTT.

The chain links TRBV11-2 to TRBJ2-1; weak D call: TRBD1 (6 bases). V was trimmed by 7 bases and J by 6 bases, leaving 31 bases between them. The V gene's germline CDR1 is SGHAT and CDR2 FQNNGV. This CDR3 is built from 19 residues. CDR3 in DNA: TGTGCCAGCAACCAAATCAATGGCCGGGACACCAGGGACGGCAATGAGCAGTTCTTC. Its translation is CASNQINGRDTRDGNEQFF.